Listed below are T cell receptor beta chains from one sample, sequenced in a study of T cell responses to AZD1222 COVID-19 vaccine. Generated by immunoSEQ multiplex PCR, the TCRdb table keeps only in-frame clones and is missing some. The data show about 140,000 clones, with around 84% seen just once and about 5.4% held by the top ten. The specimen was peripheral blood, collected 28 days after the second AZD1222 dose. These receptors originate from an adult who received the AZD1222 COVID-19 vaccine. The CDR3 runs from the conserved cysteine through the conserved F or W. The D gene is left open where the match is weak. Size is omitted from some rows. Given values are once, few, many or a class for expanded clones.

D,J,V,size,length,DNA,CDR3
NA,TRBJ1-5,TRBV5-1,NA,14,TGCGCCAGCAGCCCCGCGGCGGGGGCCCAGCCCCAGCATTTT,CASSPAAGAQPQHF
NA,TRBJ2-2,TRBV7-6,NA,15,TGTGCCAGCAGCTACGGACAGATTAACACCGGGGAGCTGTTTTTT,CASSYGQINTGELFF
NA,TRBJ1-5,TRBV12-3/TRBV12-4,NA,13,TGTGCCAGCAGTTTAGAGGCAAATCAGCCCCAGCATTTT,CASSLEANQPQHF
TRBD2,TRBJ2-1,TRBV5-1,NA,16,TGCGCCAGCAGCTTGGGGGTGGGACTAGCGGGAGATGAGCAGTTCTTC,CASSLGVGLAGDEQFF
NA,TRBJ1-1,TRBV7-9,NA,15,TGTGCCAGCAGCTTAGGACAGCACATGAGGACTGAAGCTTTCTTT,CASSLGQHMRTEAFF
TRBD1,TRBJ2-2,TRBV27,NA,17,TGTGCCAGCAGTTTACCCACAGGGGGCGCGGGCACCGGGGAGCTGTTTTTT,CASSLPTGGAGTGELFF
NA,TRBJ2-3,TRBV5-1,NA,14,TGCGCCAGCAGCTTAAAGGCTTTCGGGGATACGCAGTATTTT,CASSLKAFGDTQYF
TRBD2,TRBJ2-1,TRBV20-1,NA,15,TGCAGTGCTAGTCCTGAGCGGGGGGTTTACAATGAGCAGTTCTTC,CSASPERGVYNEQFF
NA,TRBJ2-7,TRBV27,NA,15,TGTGCCAGCAGTTTATCCGCGGGGCTCTCCTACGAGCAGTACTTC,CASSLSAGLSYEQYF
TRBD2,TRBJ2-1,TRBV5-1,NA,15,TGCGCCAGCAGCTTGGGACTAGCGGAGTACAATGAGCAGTTCTTC,CASSLGLAEYNEQFF
TRBD1,TRBJ2-7,TRBV5-1,once,14,TGCGCCAGCAGCAGGGGGACAGGGAGAACCGAGCAGTACTTC,CASSRGTGRTEQYF
TRBD1,TRBJ1-4,TRBV9,NA,15,TGTGCCAGCAGCGTAGCAGGGGGCTTAGGTGAAAAACTGTTTTTT,CASSVAGGLGEKLFF
TRBD2,TRBJ2-4,TRBV6-1,once,15,TGTGCCAGCAGTGAACAGAGTGCGGGAGTAAACATTCAGTACTTC,CASSEQSAGVNIQYF
NA,TRBJ1-1,TRBV5-6,NA,14,TGTGCCAGCAGCTCAAACAAGGATCGGACTGAAGCTTTCTTT,CASSSNKDRTEAFF
NA,TRBJ1-2,TRBV7-8,NA,13,TGTGCCAGCAGGGGAGACGGAATCTATGGCTACACCTTC,CASRGDGIYGYTF
NA,TRBJ2-7,TRBV6-5,NA,12,TGTGCCACCACCGACGGTCCGGACGAGCAGTACTTC,CATTDGPDEQYF
NA,TRBJ1-4,TRBV12-3/TRBV12-4,NA,11,TGTGCCAGCAGTCCCTCGGAAAAACTGTTTTTT,CASSPSEKLFF
NA,TRBJ1-2,TRBV19,NA,14,TGTGCCAGTAGTACCCCAGACAGAAACTATGGCTACACCTTC,CASSTPDRNYGYTF
NA,TRBJ2-7,TRBV4-1,NA,13,TGCGCCAGCAGCCGCGCGGCCTCCTACGAGCAGTACTTC,CASSRAASYEQYF
NA,TRBJ1-2,TRBV28,NA,13,TGTGCCAGCAGCCTCCTTGGGGGCGGTGGCTACACCTTC,CASSLLGGGGYTF
NA,TRBJ1-5,TRBV19,NA,14,TGTGCCAGTAGTCAACAGGGAGGCAATCAGCCCCAGCATTTT,CASSQQGGNQPQHF
NA,TRBJ2-1,TRBV25-1,NA,13,TGTGCCAGCAGGCAGAGCTCCTACAATGAGCAGTTCTTC,CASRQSSYNEQFF
TRBD1,TRBJ2-7,TRBV19,NA,15,TGTGCCAGTACCGTGACAGGGGGCGCGAGTTACGAGCAGTACTTC,CASTVTGGASYEQYF
NA,TRBJ1-1,TRBV9,NA,14,TGTGCCAGCAGCGTAATTGGGGACTACACTGAAGCTTTCTTT,CASSVIGDYTEAFF
NA,TRBJ1-2,TRBV5-1,NA,14,TGCGCCAGCAGCTTGCATGCTGGGGACTATGGCTACACCTTC,CASSLHAGDYGYTF
NA,TRBJ2-7,TRBV3-1/TRBV3-2,NA,16,TGTGCCAGCAGCCAAGGGGGCCCCCTGAGCTCCTACGAGCAGTACTTC,CASSQGGPLSSYEQYF
NA,TRBJ2-7,TRBV28,NA,16,TGTGCCAGCAAACCTCTCGGAGGTGGGAGCTCCTACGAGCAGTACTTC,CASKPLGGGSSYEQYF
TRBD2,TRBJ2-5,TRBV7-9,NA,12,TGTGCCAGCCTAGCGGGACAAGAGACCCAGTACTTC,CASLAGQETQYF
TRBD2,TRBJ2-3,TRBV27,NA,16,TGTGCCAGCGGACAGAGAGCGGGGGGTGTGACAGATACGCAGTATTTT,CASGQRAGGVTDTQYF
NA,TRBJ2-7,TRBV6-5,NA,14,TGTGCCAGCAGTTTCCAGACGAAACCGCACGAGCAGTACTTC,CASSFQTKPHEQYF
NA,TRBJ2-2,TRBV7-2,few,13,TGTGCCAGCAGCGCCTATAACACCGGGGAGCTGTTTTTT,CASSAYNTGELFF
NA,TRBJ1-5,TRBV28,NA,17,TGTGCCAGCAGTTTACCCGGACAGCTAAATAGCAATCAGCCCCAGCATTTT,CASSLPGQLNSNQPQHF
NA,TRBJ1-5,TRBV30,NA,10,TGTGCCTGCCCCGATCAGCCCCAGCATTTT,CACPDQPQHF
TRBD2,TRBJ2-1,TRBV24-1,NA,13,TGTGCCACCAGCGCGGGAGGGCCCAATGAGCAGTTCTTC,CATSAGGPNEQFF
TRBD1,TRBJ2-1,TRBV18,NA,18,TGTGCCAGCTCACCACAGGGGGCGCGTGGCGGCTCCTACAATGAGCAGTTCTTC,CASSPQGARGGSYNEQFF
TRBD2,TRBJ2-1,TRBV12-5,NA,15,TGTGCTAGTGCCCCCGGGTGGGGGGGGTACAATGAGCAGTTCTTC,CASAPGWGGYNEQFF
NA,TRBJ2-7,TRBV7-6,few,17,TGTGCCAGCAGCTTAGCCGGGGAGCTCGCCTACTCCTACGAGCAGTACTTC,CASSLAGELAYSYEQYF
NA,TRBJ1-2,TRBV6-5,NA,14,TGTGCCAGCAGTTACTCTTCGGCTAACTATGGCTACACCTTC,CASSYSSANYGYTF
NA,TRBJ1-2,TRBV10-3,NA,11,TGTGCCATCAGGGAGGAATGGGGCTACACCTTC,CAIREEWGYTF
TRBD1,TRBJ2-2,TRBV2,few,14,TGTGCCAGCAGTGAAGTGGTCCAGGGGGTTGGGCTGTTTTTT,CASSEVVQGVGLFF
TRBD2,TRBJ2-3,TRBV5-1,NA,17,TGCGCCAGCAGCTTGGGAGTAGCGGGAGGGAACACAGATACGCAGTATTTT,CASSLGVAGGNTDTQYF
NA,TRBJ2-3,TRBV5-8,few,12,TGTGCCAGCAGCTGGGGGTCGGGGACGCAGTATTTT,CASSWGSGTQYF
NA,TRBJ2-3,TRBV29-1,few,12,TGCAGCGTCTCCGGGACACGGGATACGCAGTATTTT,CSVSGTRDTQYF
TRBD2,TRBJ2-1,TRBV10-3,NA,11,TGTGCCATCAGTGAGTCAGGGAGGGGAATCTTC,CAISESGRGIF
TRBD2,TRBJ2-1,TRBV3-1/TRBV3-2,NA,14,TGTGCCAGCAGTCCTAGCGGTGGGGTTGATGAGCAGTTCTTC,CASSPSGGVDEQFF
NA,TRBJ2-7,TRBV10-3,NA,13,TGTGCCATCAGAGTTATTGGCCACTACGAGCAGTACTTC,CAIRVIGHYEQYF
NA,TRBJ1-2,TRBV6-5,NA,13,TGTGCCAGCAGAACCACAGGGATAAATGGCTACACCTTC,CASRTTGINGYTF
NA,TRBJ2-5,TRBV24-1,NA,16,TGTGCCACCAGTGAGGGGGGACGGTCGACGCAAGAGACCCAGTACTTC,CATSEGGRSTQETQYF
NA,TRBJ2-7,TRBV6-5,NA,13,TGTGCCACCCCCGGTGAGGAGAACTACGAGCAGTACTTC,CATPGEENYEQYF
NA,TRBJ1-2,TRBV27,once,15,TGTGCCAGCAGTTTATTCCGAGGAGCTAACTATGGCTACACCTTC,CASSLFRGANYGYTF
NA,TRBJ1-1,TRBV6-5,NA,11,TGTGCCAGCAGGGACACCTTTGAAGCTTTCTTT,CASRDTFEAFF
NA,TRBJ1-3,TRBV11-3,NA,16,TGTGCCAGCAGCACCTCCGGGACTGCCTCTGGAAACACCATATATTTT,CASSTSGTASGNTIYF
NA,TRBJ2-7,TRBV10-3,NA,12,TGTGCCATCCAACAGGGTTCCTACGAGCAGTACTTC,CAIQQGSYEQYF
NA,TRBJ2-5,TRBV5-4,NA,15,TGTGCCAGCAGCTTGGCCCGGCAGGGACCAGAGACCCAGTACTTC,CASSLARQGPETQYF
NA,TRBJ2-7,TRBV7-9,NA,14,TGTGCCAGCAGCTTAGGGACACCACCCTACGAGCAGTACTTC,CASSLGTPPYEQYF
NA,TRBJ1-3,TRBV27,NA,15,TGTGCCAGCAGTCCTTATCCGTTCTCTGGAAACACCATATATTTT,CASSPYPFSGNTIYF
NA,TRBJ2-1,TRBV5-4,NA,17,TGTGCCAGCAGCTTGAGGCTAGGCGGATATGCGTACAATGAGCAGTTCTTC,CASSLRLGGYAYNEQFF
NA,TRBJ2-5,TRBV6-5,NA,13,TGTGCCAGCGGGCCACCCGGCCAAGAGACCCAGTACTTC,CASGPPGQETQYF